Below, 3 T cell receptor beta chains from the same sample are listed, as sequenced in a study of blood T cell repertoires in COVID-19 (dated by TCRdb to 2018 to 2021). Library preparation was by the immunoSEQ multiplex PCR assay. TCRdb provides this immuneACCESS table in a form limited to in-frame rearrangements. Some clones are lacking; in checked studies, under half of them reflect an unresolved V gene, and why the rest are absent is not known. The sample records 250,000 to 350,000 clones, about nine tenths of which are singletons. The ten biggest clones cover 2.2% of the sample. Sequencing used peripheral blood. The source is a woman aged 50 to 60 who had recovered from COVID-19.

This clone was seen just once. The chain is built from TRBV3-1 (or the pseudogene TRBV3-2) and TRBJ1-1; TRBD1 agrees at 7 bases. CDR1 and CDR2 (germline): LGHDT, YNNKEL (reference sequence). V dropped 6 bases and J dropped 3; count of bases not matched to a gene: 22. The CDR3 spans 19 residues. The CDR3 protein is CASRGLRGPFGRKYTEAFF. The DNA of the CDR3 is TGTGCCAGCAGGGGGTTAAGGGGGCCCTTCGGACGGAAATACACTGAAGCTTTCTTT.

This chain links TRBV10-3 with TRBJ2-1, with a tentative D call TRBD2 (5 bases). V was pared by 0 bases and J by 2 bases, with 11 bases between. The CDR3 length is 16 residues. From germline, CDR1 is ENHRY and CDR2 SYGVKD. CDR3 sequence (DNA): TGTGCCATCAGTGAGTCGGCTAGGAGGACCTACAATGAGCAGTTCTTC. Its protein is CAISESARRTYNEQFF.

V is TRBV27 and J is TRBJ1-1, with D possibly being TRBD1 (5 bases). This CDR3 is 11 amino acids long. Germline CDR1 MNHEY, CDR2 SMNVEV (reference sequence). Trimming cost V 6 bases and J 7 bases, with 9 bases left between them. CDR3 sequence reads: CASRGRVEAFF. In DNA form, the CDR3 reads TGTGCCAGCAGGGGCAGGGTTGAAGCTTTCTTT.